A single sample is the source of the 9 T cell receptor beta chains below, sequenced in a study of spatial heterogeneity in lung cancer. The time point is: sample taken at primary tumor resection. No cell sorting; template was whole RNA from tumor, lung tissue or PBMC. MiXCR was run by TCRdb on the 5' RACE reads, yielding one entry per CDR3 protein. This sample has 11,000 or so distinct CDR3 sequences, with roughly 4% found just once. Sequenced material: PBMCs, taken at surgery. The receptor source for this set is a female donor with early-stage non-small cell lung cancer.

This clonotype was counted ten times or more. This beta chain is an unintended read in a library built for alpha chains; its size means little. The rearrangement links TRBV7-2 to TRBJ1-1; no clear D. The CDR3 is 15 amino acids. Per the germline V gene, CDR1 is SGHTA and CDR2 is FQGNSA. Trimming left V 1 base short and J 1 base short, with 10 bases between. The CDR3 spells CASSLGRIRNTEAFF. The CDR3 DNA sequence: TGTGCCAGCAGCTTAGGCCGGATAAGGAACACTGAAGCTTTCTTT.

In this sample, this clonotype turned up many times. In a library made to pick up alpha chains, this beta chain is a stray read with a size that means little. DNA of the CDR3: TGTGCCACCAGCAGAGAGAAAGGGCTCGGGGAGCTGTTTTTT. Translated: CATSREKGLGELFF. The rearrangement uses TRBV15 and TRBJ2-2; no firm D call. CDR3 length equals 14 residues. Germline V CDR1 and CDR2: LNHNV, YYDKDF (reference sequence). Trimming shortened V by 0 bases and J by 7 bases, and 9 bases separated the two germline ends.

This clonotype was recorded many times. This beta chain came through as a stray read in a library set up for alpha chains, and its size says little. This chain links TRBV28 with TRBJ2-1; TRBD2 matches 11 bases. This CDR3 is 14 amino acids long. Germline values: CDR1 MDHEN, CDR2 SYDVKM. CDR3 protein: CSAVGTSGYNEQFF. CDR3 coding DNA: TGTTCCGCGGTAGGGACTAGCGGCTACAATGAGCAGTTCTTC.

On this clonotype itself: For a library built for alpha chains, this beta chain is a stray read; little rests on its size. V usage is TRBV30 and J usage is TRBJ1-1; no definite D call. Germline assignment: CDR1 GTSNPN and CDR2 SVGIG (reference sequence). The CDR3 is 15 residues long. Trimming left V 0 bases short and J 1 base short, with 12 bases between. CDR3: CAWSVRGPANTEAFF. DNA of the CDR3: TGTGCCTGGAGTGTACGTGGCCCTGCGAACACTGAAGCTTTCTTT.

This clonotype was counted ten times or more. As an off-target read in a library built for alpha chains, this beta chain has a frequency of little significance. CDR3 coding DNA: TGTGCCAGCAGCTTGCGTAAAAGCGGATACAATGAGCAGTTCTTC. Protein product: CASSLRKSGYNEQFF. The V and J genes are TRBV5-6 and TRBJ2-1, with D tentatively TRBD2 (5 bases). CDR1 is SGHDT and CDR2 is YYEEEE in the germline V gene. This CDR3 comprises 15 residues. Trimming took off 1 base at V and 4 bases at J, with 12 bases between the two ends.

This clonotype showed up many times. This beta chain turned up in a library designed for alpha chains; as an off-target read, its abundance says little. The chain combines TRBV7-8 with TRBJ2-3; TRBD2 is a possible D gene (6 bases). The CDR3 contains 16 residues. Germline CDR1 reads SGHVS; CDR2 reads FQNEAQ. Trimming took off 5 bases at V and 1 base at J, with 16 bases between the two ends. The CDR3 DNA is TGTGCCAGCAGCAAATTTATGAGCGGGCGCACAGATACGCAGTATTTT. Translation gives CASSKFMSGRTDTQYF.

The table lists this clonotype with many counts. Because this beta chain is a stray read in a library intended to capture alpha chains, its abundance should not be given much weight. The rearrangement uses TRBV29-1 and TRBJ2-3; maybe TRBD1 (6 bases). CDR3 length: 13 amino acids. V was cut by 6 bases and J by 4 bases, with 14 bases left in between. Germline-derived CDR1 and CDR2 are SQVTM and ANQGSEA. This chain's CDR3 is CSVPDSGADTQYF. As DNA, the CDR3 is TGCAGCGTCCCGGACAGTGGCGCAGATACGCAGTATTTT.

This clonotype was observed a few times. The library was designed around alpha chains, so this beta chain is a stray read whose abundance carries little weight. The J gene is TRBJ1-6, the V gene TRBV27; D is perhaps TRBD1 (6 bases). This CDR3 has 19 amino acids. CDR1 is MNHEY, CDR2 SMNVEV, per germline (reference sequence). The V and J ends lost 0 bases and 7 bases respectively, with 22 bases between them. Here the CDR3 reads CASSLSSLFIGGRNSPLHF. In DNA form, the CDR3 reads TGTGCCAGCAGTTTATCGAGTCTGTTTATAGGGGGACGAAATTCACCCCTCCACTTT.

Many counts were recorded for this clonotype. Little can be read into the size of this beta chain, an off-target read in a library designed for alpha chains. V and J are TRBV20-1 and TRBJ2-1; the D gene is possibly TRBD2 (5 bases). The germline gives CDR1 DFQATT, CDR2 SNEGSKA (reference sequence). The V end lost 1 base, the J end lost 8 bases, and 24 bases lay between the germline ends. This CDR3 region has 17 residues. CDR3 region: CSARARTAVDLGDEQFF. In DNA form, the CDR3 reads TGCAGTGCTAGAGCACGGACTGCGGTAGACCTCGGGGATGAGCAGTTCTTC.